This T cell receptor (beta chain) emerged from a study of human T cells and chemical hapten exposure. Study-wide context: In the sensitization step, 2% DPC was placed on 2 cm by 2 cm of upper inner arm skin.

Time point meaning: pre-sensitization, week 0. Sample treatment: therapeutic diphenylcyclopropenone sensitization with weekly scalp DPC. MiXCR was run by TCRdb on the RACE reads, yielding one entry per CDR3 protein. This sample has fewer than 300,000 distinct CDR3 sequences, with about 9% found just once. This clonotype appeared a few times. An end of the junction differs from the germline gene, which may be a read error. Germline CDR1 and CDR2: SEHNR and FQNEAQ (reference sequence). CDR3 size: 13 residues. Sequencing was performed on whole blood, taken in connection with sensitization to the hapten diphenylcyclopropenone (DPC). V and J are TRBV7-9 and TRBJ2-7; 10 nucleotides match TRBD1. The TCR originated in a woman aged 40 to 50 with alopecia areata. Some clones in this sample may be carry-over from other donors' samples. For the CDR3, the DNA is TGTGCCAGCAGCGCAACCGGGACAGGGGCTTACGACTTC. Translated: CASSATGTGAYDF.